The 7 T cell receptor beta chains in this list originate from one sample, sequenced in a study of T cell responses to AZD1222 COVID-19 vaccine. Profiling relied on immunoSEQ multiplex PCR, and the TCRdb table lists in-frame clones only, not all of them. Among roughly 100,000 clones, 85% to 90% were seen once, and the ten largest hold under 3%. The source material was peripheral blood, sampled on day 0 of AZD1222 vaccination. These receptors were taken from an adult in good health.

The gene calls are TRBV6-4 and TRBJ1-1, with D possibly being TRBD1 (6 bases). The CDR3 length is 16 residues. From germline, CDR1 is MRHNA and CDR2 SNTAGT. V lost 8 bases to trimming and J lost 0 bases, with 19 bases between them. Written as DNA, the CDR3 is TGTGCCAGCCGGGCGAGGACAGTTAAATTGAACACTGAAGCTTTCTTT. It is translated as CASRARTVKLNTEAFF.

This clone came up once. The chain employs TRBV6-5 and TRBJ1-6; D perhaps matches TRBD1 (5 bases). The germline V gene has CDR1 MNHEY and CDR2 SVGAGI. V was shortened by 0 bases and J by 8 bases, with 11 bases between the two germline ends. This CDR3 has 15 residues. The CDR3 DNA sequence: TGTGCCAGCAGTTACTCAGAGGCAGGGCATTCACCCCTCCACTTT. It codes for CASSYSEAGHSPLHF.

The chain employs TRBV5-1 and TRBJ2-1; TRBD2 agrees at 10 bases. The CDR3 sequence is 16 residues long. The germline V gene has CDR1 SGHRS and CDR2 YFSETQ. J gave up 3 bases and V 5 bases, and 8 bases lay outside the gene matches. Written as DNA, the CDR3 is TGCGCCAGCAGTTCTGGACTAGCGGCGTTCTACAATGAGCAGTTCTTC. Translating it yields CASSSGLAAFYNEQFF.

The J gene is TRBJ2-2, the V gene TRBV5-4; tentatively, D is TRBD2 (6 bases). The CDR3 extends over 16 amino acids. Germline CDR1 and CDR2: SGHNT and YYREEE (reference sequence). Trimming pared 4 bases from V and 7 bases from J, leaving 20 bases between. The DNA of the CDR3 is TGTGCCAGCAGCGAGTCGACTAGTTACGGGCTCGGGGAGCTGTTTTTT. Its protein is CASSESTSYGLGELFF.

This chain joins TRBV5-1 and TRBJ1-1; D possibly corresponds to TRBD1 (6 bases). Germline V gene sequence: CDR1 SGHRS, CDR2 YFSETQ. This CDR3 has 15 amino acids. V was pared by 2 bases and J by 9 bases, with 20 bases between. The CDR3 nucleotides read TGCGCCAGCAGCTTCAATCCTAACTCGCAGGGGCAAGCTTTCTTT. Its protein is CASSFNPNSQGQAFF.

This clone was picked up one time. The rearrangement links TRBV18 to TRBJ2-7; 7 positions agree with TRBD1. The V gene's germline CDR1 is KGHSH and CDR2 LQKENI. The CDR3 runs 15 residues. V dropped 2 bases and J dropped 6; count of bases not matched to a gene: 10. The CDR3 loop reads CASSPSIQGYSEQYF. DNA of the CDR3: TGTGCCAGCTCACCATCAATACAGGGGTATAGCGAGCAGTACTTC.

The genes are TRBV2 and TRBJ1-2, with D maybe TRBD1 (6 bases). CDR1 is SNHLY and CDR2 is FYNNEI in the germline V gene. CDR3 length: 13 amino acids. V lost 3 bases and J 8 bases, leaving 13 bases between the germline ends. For the CDR3, the DNA is TGTGCCAGCAGTGAGGGGCAGGGGATGGGCTACACCTTC. Translating it yields CASSEGQGMGYTF.